Listed below are T cell receptor beta chains from one sample, sequenced in a study of T cell repertoires in cytomegalovirus infection. TCRdb re-called the reads with MiXCR, one entry per CDR3 protein. The data show about 200,000 distinct CDR3 sequences, approximately 9.7% seen once. What was sequenced was PBMCs. These receptors came from a human donor in good health (CMV status not recorded). Some clones in this sample may be carry-over from other donors' samples. Both conserved end residues are part of each CDR3. D genes are given only for firm matches. Not all rows give a size; the values are once, few, many and, for expanded clones, a class.

V: TRBV3-1
D: TRBD1
size: few
J: TRBJ2-1
DNA: TGTGCCAGCAGCCAAGAGCGGACAGGGGGAAGAAATGAGCAGTTCTTC
CDR3: CASSQERTGGRNEQFF

V: TRBV15
D: TRBD1
size: .
J: TRBJ1-1
DNA: TGTGCCACCAGCATGACAGGGTTGAACACTGAAGCTTTCTTT
CDR3: CATSMTGLNTEAFF

V: TRBV28
D: .
size: .
J: TRBJ1-4
DNA: TGTGCCAGCAGTCTGGCCGTCGTGTTTGGTAATGAAAAACTGTTTTTT
CDR3: CASSLAVVFGNEKLFF

V: TRBV7-2
D: .
size: many
J: TRBJ2-7
DNA: TGTGCCAGCAGCTTAGCGGCAGGGTTAGCCCTCTACGAGCAGTACTTC
CDR3: CASSLAAGLALYEQYF

V: TRBV20-1
D: .
size: many
J: TRBJ1-4
DNA: TGCAGTGCTAAAAATCCGGGACCTTTTGAAAAACTGTTTTTT
CDR3: CSAKNPGPFEKLFF

V: TRBV7-9
D: .
size: many
J: TRBJ1-3
DNA: TGTGCCAGCAGCCCGTGGGACATTGGAAACACCATATATTTT
CDR3: CASSPWDIGNTIYF

V: TRBV7-2
D: .
size: many
J: TRBJ1-5
DNA: TGTGCCAGCAGCCGCCCGGGTGAGGGCAATCAGCCCCAGCATTTT
CDR3: CASSRPGEGNQPQHF

V: TRBV7-6
D: TRBD2
size: many
J: TRBJ2-1
DNA: TGTGCCAGCAGCGTGACTAGCGGCTACAATGAGCAGTTCTTC
CDR3: CASSVTSGYNEQFF

V: TRBV29-1
D: .
size: few
J: TRBJ1-1
DNA: TGCAGCGTTGAAGGGGATTTGGACAGACAGATAAGGGGGAACACTGAAGCTTTCTTT
CDR3: CSVEGDLDRQIRGNTEAFF

V: TRBV14
D: .
size: .
J: TRBJ1-1
DNA: TGTGCCAGCAGCCAAGTTTTGGGGAAAACGGACAACCGGAACACTGAAGCTTTCTTT
CDR3: CASSQVLGKTDNRNTEAFF

V: TRBV12-3/TRBV12-4
D: .
size: many
J: TRBJ2-5
DNA: TGTGCCAGCAGTTCCTACAAAGATCAAGAGACCCAGTACTTC
CDR3: CASSSYKDQETQYF

V: TRBV7-2
D: TRBD1
size: many
J: TRBJ2-5
DNA: TGTGCCAGCAGCTTTCCGGGACAGGGTACGGAGACCCAGTACTTC
CDR3: CASSFPGQGTETQYF

V: TRBV11-2
D: .
size: many
J: TRBJ1-6
DNA: TGTGCCAGCAGGAACCCGGGACCGAGGAATTCACCCCTCCACTTT
CDR3: CASRNPGPRNSPLHF

V: TRBV19
D: .
size: few
J: TRBJ1-2
DNA: TGTGCCAGTAGTATGGCGCCGGAATGGGGCTACACCTTC
CDR3: CASSMAPEWGYTF

V: TRBV4-3
D: .
size: many
J: TRBJ2-1
DNA: TGCGCCAGCAGCCAAGATTTAATGACCTCCTACAATGAGCAGTTCTTC
CDR3: CASSQDLMTSYNEQFF

V: TRBV7-8
D: .
size: many
J: TRBJ1-3
DNA: TGTGCCAGCAGCTTAGCGCCAGGTCGCTCTGGAAACACCATATATTTT
CDR3: CASSLAPGRSGNTIYF

V: TRBV29-1
D: TRBD2
size: few
J: TRBJ2-5
DNA: TGCAGCGTCGGAACTAGCGGGGGGTTTAGAGAGACCCAGTACTTC
CDR3: CSVGTSGGFRETQYF

V: TRBV6-8
D: TRBD2
size: .
J: TRBJ2-1
DNA: TGTGCCAGCAGTCTGGGACTAGAAGTGAATGAGCAGTTCTTC
CDR3: CASSLGLEVNEQFF

V: TRBV2
D: TRBD2
size: .
J: TRBJ2-2
DNA: TGTGCCAGCAGTGAAGCGCTTCGGGGAGGGGTGGGAACCGGGGAGCTGTTTTTT
CDR3: CASSEALRGGVGTGELFF

V: TRBV20-1
D: .
size: .
J: TRBJ2-3
DNA: TGCAGTGCCGCCGGGACCGCCGTGGGTAGTGCACTTGATGGCACAGATACGCAGTATTTT
CDR3: CSAAGTAVGSALDGTDTQYF

V: TRBV28
D: TRBD2
size: few
J: TRBJ2-1
DNA: TGTGCCAGCAGTTCCATGACTAGCAGGAACAATGAGCAGTTCTTC
CDR3: CASSSMTSRNNEQFF

V: TRBV7-2
D: .
size: many
J: TRBJ1-5
DNA: TGTGCCAGCAGATTAGGGACGGGCAATCAGCCCCAGCATTTT
CDR3: CASRLGTGNQPQHF

V: TRBV4-3
D: TRBD2
size: many
J: TRBJ2-2
DNA: TGCGCCAGCAGCCAAGATCTAGCGGGACGGAACACCGGGGAGCTGTTTTTT
CDR3: CASSQDLAGRNTGELFF

V: TRBV4-1
D: .
size: few
J: TRBJ2-3
DNA: TGCGCCAGCAGCCAAGTTTCGGGAGTGAGAGATACGCAGTATTTT
CDR3: CASSQVSGVRDTQYF

V: TRBV7-3
D: .
size: many
J: TRBJ2-2
DNA: TGTGCCAGCAGCTTATCCACAGGGAAAAACACCGGGGAGCTGTTTTTT
CDR3: CASSLSTGKNTGELFF

V: TRBV30
D: .
size: .
J: TRBJ2-2
DNA: TGTGCCTGGAGAAGGGGCGGAGGGGAGCTGTTTTTT
CDR3: CAWRRGGGELFF

V: TRBV28
D: TRBD1
size: few
J: TRBJ1-4
DNA: TGTGCCAGCAGTTTGGACAGGGGTCTTAATGAAAAACTGTTTTTT
CDR3: CASSLDRGLNEKLFF

V: TRBV18
D: TRBD1
size: few
J: TRBJ2-7
DNA: TGTGCCAGCGGGGGACAGGAGGGATTAGAGCAGTACTTC
CDR3: CASGGQEGLEQYF

V: TRBV28
D: .
size: many
J: TRBJ2-7
DNA: TGTGCCAGTTCCGACTCAACAGGGAGGGGGTCCGAGCAGTACTTC
CDR3: CASSDSTGRGSEQYF

V: TRBV7-9
D: .
size: many
J: TRBJ1-1
DNA: TGTGCCAGCAGCCTAGGGTCCTCTGAAGCTTTCTTT
CDR3: CASSLGSSEAFF

V: TRBV12-3/TRBV12-4
D: TRBD2
size: .
J: TRBJ2-1
DNA: TGTGCCAGCAGTTACGCCCGGGGAGCGGGAGGGGTTGGGGATGAGCAGTTCTTC
CDR3: CASSYARGAGGVGDEQFF

V: TRBV7-2
D: .
size: many
J: TRBJ2-7
DNA: TGTGCCAGCAGCTTACGTGGGGGCCGGGACGAGCAGTACTTC
CDR3: CASSLRGGRDEQYF

V: TRBV14
D: .
size: many
J: TRBJ2-1
DNA: TGTGCCAGCAGCCAAGAAACGTGGGAGAATTACAATGAGCAGTTCTTC
CDR3: CASSQETWENYNEQFF

V: TRBV7-2
D: .
size: many
J: TRBJ2-3
DNA: TGTGCCAGCAGCTTAAGACAGATAGTACCAGATACGCAGTATTTT
CDR3: CASSLRQIVPDTQYF

V: TRBV12-3/TRBV12-4
D: .
size: .
J: TRBJ1-2
DNA: TGTGCCAGCAGTAGGACAGTCTATGGCTACGCCTTC
CDR3: CASSRTVYGYAF

V: TRBV7-8
D: .
size: .
J: TRBJ2-7
DNA: TGTGCCAGCGGCTTATATCCGGGCCACTACGAGCAGTACTTC
CDR3: CASGLYPGHYEQYF

V: TRBV7-2
D: .
size: many
J: TRBJ2-5
DNA: TGTGCCAGCAGCTTTGGGGTAGACCCTTTTCAGGAGACCCAGTACTTC
CDR3: CASSFGVDPFQETQYF

V: TRBV5-6
D: .
size: few
J: TRBJ1-4
DNA: TGTGCCAGCAGCTTCGGGACCGGATGGGAAAAACTGTTTTTT
CDR3: CASSFGTGWEKLFF

V: TRBV20-1
D: TRBD2
size: many
J: TRBJ2-5
DNA: TGCAGTGCTAGAGCCGGGACTAGCGGACAAGAGACCCAGTACTTC
CDR3: CSARAGTSGQETQYF

V: TRBV12-5
D: .
size: many
J: TRBJ2-1
DNA: TGTGCTAGTGGTTTGGTACGAGGCGGGATTTACGATGAGCAGTTCTTC
CDR3: CASGLVRGGIYDEQFF

V: TRBV7-2
D: TRBD1
size: few
J: TRBJ1-2
DNA: TGTGCCAGCAGCTGGGACAGTTTAGGCTACACCTTC
CDR3: CASSWDSLGYTF

V: TRBV7-2
D: .
size: many
J: TRBJ2-5
DNA: TGTGCCAGCAGCCCCTTCTACCAAGAGACCCAGTACTTC
CDR3: CASSPFYQETQYF

V: TRBV7-2
D: .
size: many
J: TRBJ1-2
DNA: TGTGCCAGCAGCCGCACCCGCGGCGGCTACACCTTC
CDR3: CASSRTRGGYTF

V: TRBV28
D: TRBD1
size: .
J: TRBJ1-1
DNA: TGTGCCAGCGCGGACAGGGGGATGAACACTGAAGCTTTCTTT
CDR3: CASADRGMNTEAFF

V: TRBV14
D: .
size: many
J: TRBJ1-5
DNA: TGTGCCAGCAGCCATGACAGCAATCAGCCCCAGCATTTT
CDR3: CASSHDSNQPQHF

V: TRBV5-1
D: TRBD1
size: many
J: TRBJ1-1
DNA: TGCGCCAGCAGTCACCGGGACAGGGGTGAAGCTTTCTTT
CDR3: CASSHRDRGEAFF

V: TRBV29-1
D: .
size: .
J: TRBJ2-5
DNA: TGCAGCGTTGCCCTAAAGGGCCAAGAGACCCAGTACTTC
CDR3: CSVALKGQETQYF

V: TRBV5-6
D: TRBD1
size: many
J: TRBJ1-5
DNA: TGTGCCAGCAGCCCCATACCCCAGGCGGGACAGAGAAATCTCTATAGCAATCAGCCCCAGCATTTT
CDR3: CASSPIPQAGQRNLYSNQPQHF